This T cell receptor beta chain appears in the sequencing data of a study of cytomegalovirus exposure and HLA in healthy donors (dated by TCRdb to about 2017). Turning to the overall study: In an earlier analysis of roughly 500 of the donors, 276 Gb of sequence data and 95 million to 130 million unique TCR beta sequences from about 190 million T cells were reported. An early release covering about 600 HLA-typed donors comprised about 310 gigabases of sequencing data and 85 million or so unique TCR sequences. Of the approximately 400 genotyped donors, about 84% fell in the genetic ancestry cluster associated with self-reported Caucasian donors. The aim of the study was to test whether cataloging public T cell receptors could identify signatures of past pathogen exposure. The study used immunosequencing to profile the T cell repertoires of some 600 subjects and linked those repertoires to cytomegalovirus serostatus. In addition to the first cohort of 666 subjects, a separate validation cohort of approximately 130 different subjects was used. To predict cytomegalovirus infection status, the study combined high-throughput TCR immunosequencing, statistical association of individual TCRs with disease status, and machine learning. A later analysis re-analyzed previously published TCR beta repertoires from 666 donors and added high-resolution HLA genotyping to study TCR occurrence patterns. In the later analysis, no new phenotypic data were used to find candidate immune exposures; instead, reliance was placed on TCR beta sequences and their occurrence across donors. To decide whether each TCR beta V gene segment behaved as functional or pseudogenic, an earlier analysis of over 500 of the donors relied on high-throughput TCR beta sequencing. Alongside the repertoire data, information on donor age, sex, ethnicity and CMV serostatus was compiled. A later genetic analysis used genome-wide SNP genotypes for 398 of the 666 donors, treating that subset as a discovery cohort. All discovery cohort repertoires had been generated on a single sequencing platform. HLA typing covered class I and class II loci at four-digit resolution. Typing coverage varied by locus: roughly 620-640 donors for A, B, C, DRB1 and DQB1; more than 500 for DQA1; approximately 610 for DPA1; approximately 470 for DPB1. A handful of DR-DQ haplotypes were handled as single units for association and clustering because linkage in the cohort was strong. On average, roughly 250,000 unique TCR beta nucleotide sequences were sequenced per donor among about 400 genotyped donors of the cohort, with 15% to 20% of those sequences being non-productive.

V and J are truncated by 4 bases and 4 bases respectively, leaving an intervening sequence of 16 bases. CDR3 length: 14 amino acids, cysteine to phenylalanine. Just CDR3 DNA is preserved here, 42 bases in frame from base 1. CDR1 and CDR2 (GTSNPN, SVGIG) derive from the germline V gene (reference sequence). Results and caveats for the whole study, not just this receptor: HLA typing was unavailable for some donors at each locus, so association tests used only the typed subset. Because counts were too low, roughly 16 rarely observed V segments, including chromosome 9 orphons, were left out of the earlier analysis of a few hundred of the donors. The cohort was sequenced for TCR beta chains only, and without alpha or paired-chain data the features that could be detected were limited. Roughly uniform sequencing depth across donors was assumed in presence/absence analyses, although this assumption may not hold. A further reported finding was that TCR beta sequences accurately predicted the HLA-A and HLA-B alleles for most subjects in the first cohort. At a false discovery rate of 0.05, a later analysis linked some 17,000 TCR beta sequences to specific HLA alleles. A later analysis found that most CMV-associated TCR beta chains appeared HLA-restricted, with HLA associations seemingly driven largely by CMV exposure. A later genetic analysis reported fewer N-insertions in productive TCRs among donors in an Asian-associated ancestry cluster than the roughly 650-donor mean. In both the original and validation cohorts, the classifier was reported to diagnose cytomegalovirus status with high specificity and sensitivity. CMV serostatus was the only immune exposure information available for the cohort. The authors suggested that the approach could potentially be extended to other disease states and immunological phenotypes. Broadly in line with IMGT annotations, most TCR beta V segments showed up in productive rearrangements about 87% or about 30% of the time in an earlier analysis of around 600 of the donors. Linkage disequilibrium might explain the correlated functional status among segregating V segments, but an unknown experimental factor could not be excluded. Most TCR sequences were observed very rarely across donors, whereas some public TCRs were present in many individuals. In vitro tests confirmed that a few of the cytomegalovirus-associated TCR beta chains recognize cytomegalovirus antigens. A cluster of highly shared sequence variants was judged likely to represent a technical artifact of the sequencing pipeline. A total of fewer than 200 TCR beta chains were listed by the study as associated with cytomegalovirus. According to a later analysis, parvovirus B19, influenza, CMV and Epstein-Barr virus appeared linked to several top co-occurrence clusters. Some IMGT-functional V segments, including TRBV6-2 and TRBV6-3, could not be told apart with the 87-base-pair reads, so those segments were excluded. A later analysis found that TCR association rates varied across HLA loci, with DRB1 alleles showing the most associated TCRs and HLA-C alleles the fewest. When HLA alleles, especially DR and DQ, strongly co-occurred, TCR associations were difficult to assign to individual alleles. In a later analysis, HLA-associated TCR beta chains were found to be more clonally expanded and to have lower generation probabilities than equally common non-associated chains. V-gene and J-gene trimming of TCR beta chains was associated with a missense DCLRE1C variant in a later genetic analysis, and the association was replicated in an independent cohort.

Library method: the immunoSEQ multiplex PCR assay. A mixture of 60 forward primers for TCR Vbeta segments and 13 reverse primers for TCR Jbeta segments was used in the multiplex PCR. The CDR3 region of rearranged TCR beta genes was amplified from genomic DNA by a multiplex PCR assay. The amplified TCR beta libraries were sequenced on the Illumina HiSeq System as 87-base-pair reads. As for the original processing: In a later analysis, about 80 million unique TCR beta chains were counted across the 500 to 850 repertoires, and roughly 10 million of these chains were shared by at least two donors. A nearest-neighbor algorithm error-corrected the raw reads and collapsed the reads into unique sequences, merging closely related sequences to remove PCR and sequencing errors. To assign V, D and J gene segments, CDR3 sequences were aligned to IMGT reference sequences. Each retained sequence needed at least a six-nucleotide match to both a V gene segment and a J gene segment. A rearrangement counted as productive if the CDR3 had no stop codons and remained in frame with V and J, and every other rearrangement counted as non-productive. Following IMGT convention, CDR3 was defined as the stretch from the second conserved V-encoded cysteine up to the conserved J-encoded phenylalanine. The earlier analysis of 587 of the donors excluded sequences that lacked an unambiguous match to a single V gene segment. An earlier analysis of 587 of the donors called V segments functional above 56.7% productive rearrangements and segregating when the between-donor standard deviation exceeded 5%. To diagnose cytomegalovirus status from the catalog of TCR beta chain sequences, a statistical classification framework was built. A later analysis assigned V and J genes by comparing TCR nucleotide sequences with IMGT/GENE-DB human TR gene sequences. A later analysis assigned CDR3 sequences and most-parsimonious VDJ recombination scenarios with the TCRdist pipeline. A later analysis defined each TCR beta chain by its CDR3 amino acid sequence plus V-gene family, and excluded reads lacking a unique V-gene family. To address suspected cross-contamination and a sequencing artifact, a later analysis removed 550 to 750 highly shared, low-generation-probability nucleotide sequences. A later analysis calculated a clonal expansion index for each public chain from normalized within-repertoire ranks of inferred template counts. In a later analysis, generation probabilities were computed using a VDJ recombination model fitted to out-of-frame rearrangements, and the results were checked against IGoR. Hypergeometric tests were used in a later analysis to score TCR-TCR, TCR-HLA and TCR-CMV co-occurrence, with a repertoire-size bias correction applied to the TCR pairs. A later analysis estimated false discovery rates by permuting HLA or CMV assignments 20 times. A later analysis grouped co-occurring TCRs with DBSCAN, adding TCRdist sequence similarity when clustering within HLA-allele-positive subsets. Repertoires with fewer than 30,000 or more than 120,000 public chains, plus five repertoires with anomalous nucleotide sharing, were excluded from co-occurrence clustering. TCRdb's version of the immuneACCESS table is confined to in-frame rearrangements and falls short of the full clone set. An unresolved V gene accounts for under half of the shortfall where checked; the remainder is of unknown origin. D and trimming were read from the DNA, whereas the V and J calls and clone size are those reported in that table. A total of about 120,000 clones appear in this sample, roughly 80% of them only once. The top ten clonotypes cover about 30% of the sample.

About this clone itself: The antigen this receptor binds is unknown. Base qualities are not at hand, and no much larger clone is one base apart.

In total, fewer than 750 healthy bone marrow donors made up the cohort. At the time of sampling, all cohort members were nominally healthy, though unrecorded immune exposures were likely present. The donor was CMV seropositive and was included in the group of 300 or so seropositive cohort members. Every donor gave a peripheral blood sample, and the peripheral blood mononuclear cells from that sample were used for TCR beta sequencing. Genomic DNA extraction from the blood cell samples was performed with the Qiagen DNeasy Blood Extraction Kit. The chain is assembled from TRBV30 and TRBJ2-5; the D segment could be TRBD2, given 5 matching bases. Sequencing input: PBMCs. The sequence was obtained from a man in his sixties in good health and CMV-seropositive. The bases are TGTGCCTGGACTCCCTCGGTCCGGGGAGAGACCCAGTACTTC. It codes for CAWTPSVRGETQYF.